Each of the 31 T cell receptor beta chains below was sequenced from the same sample in a study of blood T cell repertoires in COVID-19. Here immunoSEQ multiplex PCR was the method, and the copy in TCRdb shows in-frame clones only, minus some. Counted here are about 220,000 clones, 86% occurring once; the ten biggest clones make up under 4%. What was sequenced was PBMCs or T cells enriched from blood (not recorded which). The receptors were sampled from a woman aged 40 to 50 with acute COVID-19.

The chain is built from TRBV11-2 and TRBJ2-5, with D perhaps matching TRBD2 (6 bases). V lost 1 base, J lost 5 bases, and 17 bases lay in between. Germline CDR1 is SGHAT and CDR2 is FQNNGV. The CDR3 has 16 amino acids. CDR3 sequence: CASSLGDSGPGETQYF. The CDR3 bases are TGTGCCAGCAGCTTAGGGGATAGCGGACCTGGGGAGACCCAGTACTTC.

This chain uses TRBV30 with TRBJ1-5; weak D call: TRBD1 (6 bases). Trimming left V 8 bases short and J 0 bases short, with 14 bases between. Germline loops: CDR1 GTSNPN, CDR2 SVGIG (reference sequence). This CDR3 is built from 14 residues. This CDR3 is CAEGDNDSNQPQHF. Written as DNA, the CDR3 is TGTGCCGAAGGGGACAATGATAGCAATCAGCCCCAGCATTTT. The variable domain in full, with the rest retrieved from reference TRBV30 and TRBJ1-5, is SQTIHQWPATLVQPVGSPLSLECTVEGTSNPNLYWYRQAAGRGLQLLFYSVGIGQISSEVPQNLSASRPQDRQFILSSKKLLLSDSGFYLCAEGDNDSNQPQHFGDGTRLSIL.

This clone was counted between two and nine times. The rearrangement joins TRBV21-1 to TRBJ2-2; TRBD2 is taken as the D call from the table, unchecked against the DNA. TRBV21-1 is given as a pseudogene. This CDR3 comprises 18 residues. CDR3 DNA: TGTGCCAGCAGCAAAGAAGGAGGCGCGGCAGGAGACACCGGGGAGCTGTTTTTT. Translation: CASSKEGGAAGDTGELFF.

The chain combines TRBV5-6 with TRBJ1-5; D might be TRBD1 (6 bases). V was pared by 4 bases and J by 2 bases, with 13 bases between. CDR1 SGHDT and CDR2 YYEEEE come from the germline V gene. This CDR3 region has 15 residues. CDR3 coding DNA: TGTGCCAGCAGCCTCAGGGGTTCGGGCAATCAGCCCCAGCATTTT. The encoded protein is CASSLRGSGNQPQHF.

V usage is TRBV7-9 and J usage is TRBJ1-6; D is possibly TRBD1 (5 bases). Germline values: CDR1 SEHNR, CDR2 FQNEAQ (reference sequence). The V and J ends lost 5 bases and 5 bases respectively, with 10 bases between them. This CDR3 is 14 amino acids long. This chain's CDR3 is CASSRQIDNSPLHF. CDR3 DNA: TGTGCCAGCAGCCGACAGATCGATAATTCACCCCTCCACTTT.

V is TRBV7-3 and J is TRBJ1-1; D possibly corresponds to TRBD1 (5 bases). The V gene lost 1 base and the J gene lost 4 bases, with 7 bases spanning the gap. CDR1 is SGHTA, CDR2 FQGTGA, per germline. The CDR3 runs to 13 residues. This CDR3 reads CASSLSGATEAFF. DNA of the CDR3: TGTGCCAGCAGCTTAAGTGGGGCCACTGAAGCTTTCTTT.

The chain is built from TRBV27 and TRBJ1-5; possible D gene TRBD1, 6 bases. Deletions cut 2 bases from V and 4 bases from J, with 12 bases between. Per germline, CDR1 MNHEY and CDR2 SMNVEV (reference sequence). The CDR3 contains 15 residues. For the CDR3, the DNA is TGTGCCAGCAGTTTAATGGGGGCTGGGAATCAGCCCCAGCATTTT. Translation gives CASSLMGAGNQPQHF.

The J gene is TRBJ2-7, the V gene TRBV10-1; tentative D call: TRBD1 (5 bases). The CDR3 is made up of 14 amino acids. CDR1 is WNHNN and CDR2 is SYGVQD in the germline V gene (reference sequence). V was cut by 2 bases and J by 4 bases, with 12 bases left in between. In nucleotides, the CDR3 is TGCGCCAGCAGTGAGCCGACAGCGATTTACGAGCAGTACGTC. Amino acid sequence: CASSEPTAIYEQYV.

The chain uses TRBV2 and TRBJ2-1; TRBD2 agrees at 8 bases. The CDR3 contains 15 residues. V dropped 7 bases and J dropped 3; count of bases not matched to a gene: 8. Germline CDR1 reads SNHLY; CDR2 reads FYNNEI. The CDR3 reads CASTIPLADYNEQFF. As DNA, the CDR3 is TGTGCCAGCACCATCCCACTAGCGGACTACAATGAGCAGTTCTTC.

The genes are TRBV7-2 and TRBJ1-2, with a weak D call TRBD1 (5 bases). The V end was cut by 3 bases, the J end by 5 bases, with 10 bases between. Germline CDR1 is SGHTA and CDR2 is FQGNSA. The CDR3 has 13 amino acids. The CDR3 nucleotides read TGTGCCAGCAGCTTGCGACAGATATATGGCTACACCTTC. Encoded protein: CASSLRQIYGYTF.

This clone was found once. This rearrangement joins TRBV6-6 to TRBJ2-2; tentative D call: TRBD2 (5 bases). The V gene's germline CDR1 is MNHNY and CDR2 SVGAGI (reference sequence). V lost 7 bases and J 3 bases, leaving 9 bases between the germline ends. The CDR3 sequence is 13 residues long. The CDR3 here is CASTGLHTGELFF. The CDR3 DNA sequence: TGTGCCAGCACCGGACTCCACACCGGGGAGCTGTTTTTT.

J is TRBJ1-2 and V is TRBV28; 8 bases match TRBD1. This CDR3 comprises 14 residues. Germline V gene sequence: CDR1 MDHEN, CDR2 SYDVKM. The J segment lost 4 bases and the V segment lost 5 bases, leaving 6 bases of the junction unmatched. In DNA, the CDR3 is TGTGCCAGCAGTAATCAGGGGGCGTTCTATGGCTACACCTTC. This gives the protein CASSNQGAFYGYTF.

V and J are TRBV2 and TRBJ1-2, with TRBD1 as a possible D gene (6 bases). The germline CDR1 and CDR2 sequences are SNHLY and FYNNEI. Trimming removed 4 bases from V and 3 bases from J, with 12 bases in between. The CDR3 loop spans 14 amino acids. CDR3 residues: CASSGMAGDYGYTF. The DNA for the CDR3 is TGTGCCAGCAGTGGTATGGCAGGGGACTATGGCTACACCTTC. The full variable domain, its missing parts supplied by reference TRBV2 and TRBJ1-2, is EPEVTQTPSHQVTQMGQEVILRCVPISNHLYFYWYRQILGQKVEFLVSFYNNEISEKSEIFDDQFSVERPDGSNFTLKIRSTKLEDSAMYFCASSGMAGDYGYTFGSGTRLTVV.

J is TRBJ1-2 and V is TRBV7-2; D might be TRBD1 (5 bases). Deletions cut 5 bases from V and 0 bases from J, with 22 bases between. This CDR3 region has 18 residues. Germline assignment: CDR1 SGHTA and CDR2 FQGNSA. The CDR3 coding sequence is TGTGCCAGCAGCGGAGTGAGGACATTCTCTTCAGCTAACTATGGCTACACCTTC. As protein: CASSGVRTFSSANYGYTF.

This clone was counted between two and nine times. The chain couples TRBV2 to TRBJ1-5; 8 bases fit TRBD1. Germline assignment: CDR1 SNHLY and CDR2 FYNNEI. This CDR3 comprises 15 residues. Unmatched junction bases numbered 5, after V lost 5 bases and J lost 2 bases. The CDR3 DNA follows: TGTGCCAGCAGTAGACAGGGGAATGGCAATCAGCCCCAGCATTTT. Amino acids: CASSRQGNGNQPQHF.

The chain has TRBV18 and TRBJ1-1, with D tentatively TRBD1 (6 bases). The CDR3 contains 14 residues. CDR1 and CDR2 (germline): KGHSH, LQKENI. Trimming cost V 2 bases and J 6 bases, with 13 bases left between them. In DNA, the CDR3 is TGTGCCAGCTCACCAGCCAGGGGTGGGTCTGAAGCTTTCTTT. As protein: CASSPARGGSEAFF. Full variable domain (missing parts from reference TRBV18 and TRBJ1-1): NAGVMQNPRHLVRRRGQEARLRCSPMKGHSHVYWYRQLPEEGLKFMVYLQKENIIDESGMPKERFSAEFPKEGPSILRIQQVVRGDSAAYFCASSPARGGSEAFFGQGTRLTVV.

This clone is a singleton in its sample. In DNA form, the CDR3 reads TGTGCCAGCAGTGAAGGGGACAGGTGGAACTATGGCTACACCTTC. It specifies CASSEGDRWNYGYTF. This rearrangement joins TRBV2 to TRBJ1-2; 8 bases align to TRBD1. V shed 1 base, J shed 2 bases, and the junction held 3 bases outside the gene matches. This CDR3 is 15 amino acids long. CDR1 is SNHLY, CDR2 FYNNEI, per germline.

V usage is TRBV7-2 and J usage is TRBJ1-5, with a tentative D call TRBD1 (5 bases). Germline V gives CDR1 SGHTA, CDR2 FQGNSA. The CDR3 is made up of 13 amino acids. V was trimmed by 6 bases and J by 1 base, leaving 7 bases between them. The CDR3 DNA follows: TGTGCCAGCAGACGGGGGAGCAATCAGCCCCAGCATTTT. It translates to CASRRGSNQPQHF.

V and J are TRBV19 and TRBJ1-5; a weak D match, TRBD1 (6 bases). The CDR3 is 13 residues long. V gave up 5 bases and J gave up 6 bases, with 11 bases separating them. The V gene's germline CDR1 is LNHDA and CDR2 SQIVND (reference sequence). The CDR3 nucleotides are TGTGCCAGTAGTGGCCAGGGGTTTCAGCCCCAGCATTTT. Its translation is CASSGQGFQPQHF.

The chain couples TRBV7-2 to TRBJ1-2; D may be TRBD1 (6 bases). Germline CDR1 and CDR2: SGHTA and FQGNSA. CDR3 length: 16 residues. V lost 5 bases, J lost 2 bases, and 18 bases lay in between. The CDR3 DNA is TGTGCCAGCAGCCCACCGTGGGGGGGGCCGAACTATGGCTACACCTTC. Amino acids: CASSPPWGGPNYGYTF.

The chain has TRBV2 and TRBJ1-2, with a weak D call TRBD1 (6 bases). The V end was cut by 5 bases, the J end by 8 bases, with 24 bases between. Germline lookup yields CDR1 SNHLY and CDR2 FYNNEI. The CDR3 runs 16 residues. CDR3 bases: TGTGCCAGCAGTCCAATCCCCGACAGGTCCCGAGGGGGCTACACCTTC. Translation gives CASSPIPDRSRGGYTF.

This clone was observed a handful of times. V and J are TRBV5-1 and TRBJ1-1; 11 bases are shared with TRBD1. The CDR3 runs 15 residues. V lost 2 bases and J lost 2; bases outside the gene matches: 2. Germline assignment: CDR1 SGHRS and CDR2 YFSETQ. This CDR3 reads CASSLGTGGNTEAFF. The CDR3 DNA reads as TGCGCCAGCAGCTTAGGGACAGGGGGTAACACTGAAGCTTTCTTT.

The chain has TRBV7-9 and TRBJ1-6; weak D call: TRBD1 (5 bases). The V gene's germline CDR1 is SEHNR and CDR2 FQNEAQ (reference sequence). Trimming removed 4 bases from V and 10 bases from J, with 17 bases in between. CDR3 length: 15 amino acids. DNA for the CDR3: TGTGCCAGCAGCTCTACCCGAGCGACAGACTCACCCCTCCACTTT. As protein: CASSSTRATDSPLHF. Full variable domain (outside the CDR3, taken from reference TRBV7-9 and TRBJ1-6): DTGVSQNPRHKITKRGQNVTFRCDPISEHNRLYWYRQTLGQGPEFLTYFQNEAQLEKSRLLSDRFSAERPKGSFSTLEIQRTEQGDSAMYLCASSSTRATDSPLHFGNGTRLTVT.

This chain joins TRBV7-9 and TRBJ2-5, with 12 bases that match TRBD2. CDR1 is SEHNR, CDR2 FQNEAQ, per germline (reference sequence). The V segment lost 5 bases and the J segment 2 bases; nucleotides outside the gene matches: 6. This CDR3 has 16 amino acids. For the CDR3, the DNA is TGTGCCAGCAGCGGCGGGACTAGCGGGTTGCAAGAGACCCAGTACTTC. It specifies CASSGGTSGLQETQYF.

The CDR3 is CASSVAGGGDEQYF. The CDR3, as DNA: TGTGCCAGCAGCGTAGCTGGAGGAGGGGACGAGCAGTACTTC. The chain is built from TRBV9 and TRBJ2-7; a weak D match, TRBD2 (6 bases). The germline V and J ends were trimmed by 0 bases and 5 bases, with 12 bases remaining between them. The CDR3 extends over 14 amino acids. The germline V gene has CDR1 SGDLS and CDR2 YYNGEE.

The J gene is TRBJ1-4, the V gene TRBV2, with unresolved D. V lost 6 bases, J lost 7 bases, and 15 bases lay in between. Germline values: CDR1 SNHLY, CDR2 FYNNEI. The CDR3 is 14 residues long. The CDR3: CASRERTSGEKLFF. The CDR3 bases are TGTGCCAGCAGGGAGCGGACCTCGGGTGAAAAACTGTTTTTT.

V is TRBV7-9 and J is TRBJ1-1; D may be TRBD1 (5 bases). The germline V gene has CDR1 SEHNR and CDR2 FQNEAQ (reference sequence). The germline V and J ends were trimmed by 5 bases and 6 bases, with 16 bases remaining between them. The CDR3 extends over 14 amino acids. This chain's CDR3 is CASSTLAGFPEAFF. CDR3 in DNA: TGTGCCAGCAGCACGTTAGCAGGGTTCCCTGAAGCTTTCTTT.

There are many counts of this clone. The J gene is TRBJ2-2, the V gene TRBV5-5, with D uncertain. V gave up 2 bases and J gave up 3 bases, with 8 bases separating them. The CDR3 loop spans 14 amino acids. Germline CDR1 reads SGHKS; CDR2 reads YYEKEE (reference sequence). The CDR3 sequence: CASSFSADTGELFF. The CDR3 DNA follows: TGTGCCAGCAGCTTCAGTGCGGACACCGGGGAGCTGTTTTTT.

The chain recombines TRBV2 with TRBJ1-2; TRBD1 is a possible D gene (5 bases). Germline assignment: CDR1 SNHLY and CDR2 FYNNEI. V lost 6 bases, J lost 7 bases, and 18 bases lay in between. The CDR3 is 14 amino acids. The CDR3 sequence: CASSAGPDLGGYTF. The DNA of the CDR3 is TGTGCCAGCAGCGCGGGACCGGACCTAGGTGGCTACACCTTC.

The table lists this clone with a count of one. The junction departs from germline at one end; a sequencing error may be responsible. V gene TRBV6-2 or TRBV6-3 combines with J gene TRBJ1-2; 7 positions match TRBD1. The CDR3 extends over 13 amino acids. Germline lookup yields CDR1 MNHEY and CDR2 SVGEGT. The CDR3 nucleotides are TGTGTCAGCAGTTCCCCGACAGGGCATGGCTACACCTTC. Translated, it gives CVSSSPTGHGYTF.

The chain recombines TRBV27 with TRBJ1-3; the D is unclear. Trimming stripped 5 bases from V and 0 bases from J, with 14 bases between. CDR1 and CDR2 from the germline V gene are MNHEY and SMNVEV (reference sequence). This CDR3 is built from 16 residues. CDR3 amino acids: CASSPSGRPSGNTIYF. Written as DNA, the CDR3 is TGTGCCAGCAGTCCCTCGGGAAGACCCTCTGGAAACACCATATATTTT.